The present TCR beta chain was sequenced within a study of T cells after yellow fever vaccination. This clonotype has at least ten counts. What it binds is not known. This CDR3 contains 13 residues. V gave up 8 bases and J gave up 3 bases, with 14 bases separating them. Germline CDR1 is MNHEY and CDR2 is SVGAGI. Each CDR3 protein gets one entry after TCRdb re-called the 5' RACE reads with MiXCR. The sample shows under 200,000 distinct CDR3 sequences, approximately 6.8% of them seen only once. Regarding the study as a whole: Among primary-vaccination clones, most reappeared after the booster, at about 95% for CD4 and 85% to 90% for CD8.

The source of this sequence is a man younger than 35 who received the YFV17D yellow fever vaccine. The source material was CD4+ T cells sorted from PBMCs, sampled about 5 days after the first yellow fever vaccination. V gene TRBV6-5 combines with J gene TRBJ2-7; D gene ambiguous. The CDR3 spells CASSNLVRYEQYF. CDR3 DNA sequence: TGTGCCAGCTCGAATCTGGTACGCTACGAGCAGTACTTC.